Shown below are 17 T cell receptor beta chains from a single sample sequenced in a study of blood T cell repertoires in COVID-19. Profiling relied on immunoSEQ multiplex PCR, and the TCRdb table lists in-frame clones only, not all of them. The data show some 260,000 clones, nearly 90% seen once. The sample comprised peripheral blood. Source of these receptors: a human donor in a cohort sampled during active COVID-19.

The CDR3 nucleotides read TGTGCCATCAGTGAGTCGAGGCGGGACACCATATATTTT. It translates to CAISESRRDTIYF. The genes are TRBV10-3 and TRBJ1-3; D is unresolved. Germline V gene data show CDR1 as ENHRY and CDR2 as SYGVKD. CDR3 length: 13 amino acids. V was cut by 0 bases and J by 8 bases, with 8 bases left in between.

The chain joins TRBV9 to TRBJ2-1; weak D call: TRBD2 (5 bases). Trimming removed 2 bases at V and 10 bases at J, with 13 bases between. CDR3 length: 13 residues. The germline CDR1 and CDR2 sequences are SGDLS and YYNGEE. CDR3 amino acids: CASSVQAQREQFF. As DNA, the CDR3 is TGTGCCAGCAGCGTCCAGGCTCAGCGGGAGCAGTTCTTC. Variable domain in full (rest from reference TRBV9 and TRBJ2-1): DSGVTQTPKHLITATGQRVTLRCSPRSGDLSVYWYQQSLDQGLQFLIQYYNGEERAKGNILERFSAQQFPDLHSELNLSSLELGDSALYFCASSVQAQREQFFGPGTRLTVL.

The chain recombines TRBV11-3 with TRBJ2-2, with 9 bases that match TRBD1. J was trimmed by 0 bases and V by 5 bases; bases with no gene match: 4. The CDR3 sequence is 16 residues long. Germline CDR1 is SGHNT and CDR2 is YENEEA. The CDR3: CASSVQGAANTGELFF. In DNA form, the CDR3 reads TGTGCCAGCAGCGTACAGGGGGCGGCGAACACCGGGGAGCTGTTTTTT.

The rearrangement links TRBV6-2 or TRBV6-3 to TRBJ2-1; 10 bases agree with TRBD1. The germline V gene encodes CDR1 MNHEY and CDR2 SVGEGT. This CDR3 is built from 15 residues. V shed 4 bases and J 7 bases; nucleotides not matched to a gene: 7. The CDR3 coding sequence is TGTGCCAGCAGTTGGGGGACAGGGGTAGGGAATGAGCAGTTCTTC. It translates to CASSWGTGVGNEQFF.

Only a few counts were recorded for this clone. The chain couples TRBV12-3 or TRBV12-4 to TRBJ2-7; D possibly corresponds to TRBD2 (7 bases). The V and J ends lost 9 bases and 6 bases respectively, with 15 bases between them. The CDR3 has 12 amino acids. The CDR3 sequence: CARSRGGPEQYF. CDR3 sequence (DNA): TGTGCCAGGTCACGCGGGGGCCCCGAGCAGTACTTC.

V usage is TRBV27 and J usage is TRBJ2-7, with D uncertain. CDR3 length: 16 amino acids. V was shortened by 0 bases and J by 6 bases, with 18 bases between the two germline ends. CDR1 and CDR2 (germline): MNHEY, SMNVEV (reference sequence). This chain's CDR3 is CASSLSSRIAPGEQYF. CDR3 coding DNA: TGTGCCAGCAGTTTATCCTCCCGGATAGCCCCCGGCGAGCAGTACTTC.

The J gene is TRBJ1-3, the V gene TRBV4-2; 9 nucleotides agree with TRBD1. The CDR3 loop spans 18 amino acids. The germline V gene encodes CDR1 LGHNA and CDR2 YNFKEQ. Trimming cost V 6 bases and J 9 bases; bases outside gene matches: 21. This CDR3 reads CASRAKGTPGQGISTIYF. CDR3 coding DNA: TGTGCCAGCAGGGCTAAAGGGACACCGGGACAGGGCATCTCCACCATATATTTT.

The CDR3 bases are TGTGCCAGCACCTATGGGACAGGGAACACTGAAGCTTTCTTT. Its translation: CASTYGTGNTEAFF. This rearrangement joins TRBV2 to TRBJ1-1; TRBD1 aligns across 8 bases. The CDR3 consists of 14 residues. The germline V gene encodes CDR1 SNHLY and CDR2 FYNNEI. The trim removed 7 bases at V and 1 base at J, leaving 5 bases unmatched.

J is TRBJ1-5 and V is TRBV18, with a tentative D call TRBD1 (5 bases). The germline gives CDR1 KGHSH, CDR2 LQKENI. The CDR3 contains 13 residues. V lost 4 bases and J lost 3, with 7 bases in between. In DNA, the CDR3 is TGTGCCAGCTCACGACAGAACAATCAGCCCCAGCATTTT. Amino acids: CASSRQNNQPQHF.

V and J are TRBV6-1 and TRBJ2-7, with 9 bases that match TRBD2. In germline, CDR1 is MNHNS, CDR2 SASEGT. V gave up 1 base and J gave up 7 bases; unmatched junction bases: 14. This CDR3 has 17 amino acids. CDR3 coding DNA: TGTGCCAGCAGTGAAGGATTTGGTAGCGGGAGACCGAGGGAGCAGTACTTC. It yields the protein CASSEGFGSGRPREQYF.

The chain recombines TRBV7-2 with TRBJ2-7; 7 bases map to TRBD2. Germline assignment: CDR1 SGHTA and CDR2 FQGNSA. V trimming: 4 bases; J trimming: 0 bases; junction bases outside the gene matches: 3. The CDR3 runs to 14 residues. CDR3 nucleotides: TGTGCCAGCAGCTATAGCGGGCCCTCCTACGAGCAGTACTTC. Protein sequence: CASSYSGPSYEQYF.

The rearrangement links TRBV27 to TRBJ1-2; the match to TRBD1 covers 7 bases. The V segment lost 2 bases and the J segment 6 bases; nucleotides outside the gene matches: 6. This CDR3 has 14 residues. Germline lookup yields CDR1 MNHEY and CDR2 SMNVEV (reference sequence). The CDR3 spells CASSLIQGRDGYTF. In nucleotides, the CDR3 is TGTGCCAGCAGTTTAATACAGGGGCGGGATGGCTACACCTTC.

This clone was detected only once. The V and J genes are TRBV9 and TRBJ1-2; TRBD1 might be the D (6 bases). The germline CDR1 and CDR2 sequences are SGDLS and YYNGEE. This CDR3 comprises 12 residues. Trimming removed 4 bases at V and 8 bases at J, with 12 bases between. The CDR3 region is CASSPTGLGYTF. The DNA for the CDR3 is TGTGCCAGCAGCCCTACAGGGTTGGGCTACACCTTC.

This clone has a handful of counts. The gene calls are TRBV6-6 and TRBJ1-1; D remains unclear. Germline CDR1 and CDR2: MNHNY and SVGAGI (reference sequence). The V end was cut by 7 bases, the J end by 1 base, with 10 bases between. The CDR3 has 13 residues. The CDR3 here is CASIEATNTEAFF. The CDR3 DNA reads as TGTGCCAGCATCGAGGCTACGAACACTGAAGCTTTCTTT.

V usage is TRBV5-1 and J usage is TRBJ2-7, with D unresolved. Germline assignment: CDR1 SGHRS and CDR2 YFSETQ. Trimming left V 0 bases short and J 6 bases short, with 7 bases between. This CDR3 region has 12 residues. CDR3 sequence reads: CASSLAAREQYF. The CDR3 nucleotides read TGCGCCAGCAGCTTGGCCGCGCGCGAGCAGTACTTC.

The chain uses TRBV30 and TRBJ1-6; 9 nucleotides line up with TRBD1. J gave up 8 bases and V 2 bases, and 4 bases lay outside the gene matches. CDR1 GTSNPN and CDR2 SVGIG come from the germline V gene (reference sequence). This CDR3 comprises 14 residues. This CDR3 reads CAWSTGTGHSPLHF. In DNA, the CDR3 is TGTGCCTGGAGTACCGGGACAGGGCATTCACCCCTCCACTTT.

This clone has a single count. V and J are TRBV7-9 and TRBJ1-2; a possible D gene is TRBD1 (6 bases). This CDR3 region has 16 residues. Trimming took off 5 bases at V and 8 bases at J, with 24 bases between the two ends. Per the germline V gene, CDR1 is SEHNR and CDR2 is FQNEAQ (reference sequence). The CDR3 DNA follows: TGTGCCAGCAGCCCGGATCGGACAGTCTATAACGGGGGCTACACCTTC. Its translation is CASSPDRTVYNGGYTF. The whole variable domain, filled in from reference TRBV7-9 and TRBJ1-2, reads DTGVSQNPRHKITKRGQNVTFRCDPISEHNRLYWYRQTLGQGPEFLTYFQNEAQLEKSRLLSDRFSAERPKGSFSTLEIQRTEQGDSAMYLCASSPDRTVYNGGYTFGSGTRLTVV.